This entry lists 9 T cell receptor beta chains sequenced from one sample in a study of tumor-infiltrating lymphocytes in oesophageal squamous cell carcinoma (dated by TCRdb to the mid-2010s). The library was produced with PCR. TCRdb records Illumina HiSeq 2000 as the sequencer. TCRdb's own reprocessing of the public reads used fastp at Q25 and MiXCR and kept productive beta chains. Each entry is one CDR3 protein sequence, shown with its most common DNA and genes. The sample contains nearly 20,000 distinct CDR3 sequences, 40% of them found a single time. In total, the top ten clones hold about 6.8% of the sample. The sequencing sample was made of blood. These receptors were taken from a male donor with esophageal squamous cell carcinoma.

This clonotype has a count of ten or more. V usage is TRBV19 and J usage is TRBJ2-2; 7 nucleotides line up with TRBD2. V trimming: 8 bases; J trimming: 3 bases; junction bases outside the gene matches: 6. The V gene's germline CDR1 is LNHDA and CDR2 SQIVND (reference sequence). The CDR3 sequence is 14 residues long. The CDR3 protein is CASLKGGHTGELFF. In DNA form, the CDR3 reads TGTGCCAGTTTAAAGGGAGGGCACACCGGGGAGCTGTTTTTT.

J is TRBJ2-1 and V is TRBV7-2; 9 bases map to TRBD1. The better agreement between TRBJ2-7 and the DNA end casts doubt on the J call. CDR1 and CDR2 (germline): SGHTA, FQGNSA. The CDR3 spans 16 residues. CDR3 residues: CASSLGRDRALDEQYF. The CDR3 nucleotides are TGTGCCAGCAGCTTAGGGCGGGACAGGGCTTTGGATGAGCAGTACTTC.

This clonotype turned up a few times. A much larger clonotype is one base distant, so this may be a read error. The chain carries TRBV5-1 and TRBJ2-4, with 8 nucleotides matching TRBD1. The germline V gene has CDR1 SGHRS and CDR2 YFSETQ. There are 15 residues in the CDR3. The CDR3 DNA sequence: TGCGCCAGCAGATTGGGACAGGATCCCTACAATGAGCAGTACTTC. It codes for CASRLGQDPYNEQYF. Together with reference TRBV5-1 and TRBJ2-4, the CDR3 gives the full variable domain: KAGVTQTPRYLIKTRGQQVTLSCSPISGHRSVSWYQQTPGQGLQFLFEYFSETQRNKGNFPGRFSGRQFSNSRSEMNVSTLELGDSALYLCASRLGQDPYNEQYFGAGTRLSVL.

This clonotype was counted ten times or more. The DNA of the CDR3 is TGTGCCAGTCTAGCGGGAGGTGGGTATGAGCAGTTCTTC. This encodes CASLAGGGYEQFF. This chain joins TRBV28 and TRBJ2-1; 11 bases are shared with TRBD2. Germline-derived CDR1 and CDR2 are MDHEN and SYDVKM. The CDR3 length is 13 residues. The ends lost 9 bases at V and 8 bases at J; junction bases unmatched: 6. Using reference TRBV28 and TRBJ2-1 for the parts outside the CDR3, the full variable domain is DVKVTQSSRYLVKRTGEKVFLECVQDMDHENMFWYRQDPGLGLRLIYFSYDVKMKEKGDIPEGYSVSREKKERFSLILESASTNQTSMYLCASLAGGGYEQFFGPGTRLTVL.

This clonotype is medium-sized. The chain joins TRBV7-8 to TRBJ2-3; the D call may be TRBD1 or TRBD2 (6 bases each). The V and J ends lost 3 bases and 1 base respectively, with 14 bases between them. The CDR3 runs 16 residues. The germline V gene encodes CDR1 SGHVS and CDR2 FQNEAQ. CDR3 sequence (DNA): TGTGCCAGCAGCTTCCTTGGAGGGGGTGGCACAGATACGCAGTATTTT. Translated: CASSFLGGGGTDTQYF. The full variable domain, completed using reference TRBV7-8 and TRBJ2-3, is GAGVSQSPRYKVAKRGQDVALRCDPISGHVSLFWYQQALGQGPEFLTYFQNEAQLDKSGLPSDRFFAERPEGSVSTLKIQRTQQEDSAVYLCASSFLGGGGTDTQYFGPGTRLTVL.

The J gene is TRBJ2-5, the V gene TRBV7-2; 7 bases are a match to TRBD1. The V gene's germline CDR1 is SGHTA and CDR2 FQGNSA. The CDR3 has 16 amino acids. V shed 5 bases and J 11 bases; nucleotides not matched to a gene: 20. CDR3 sequence (DNA): TGTGCCAGCAGCACCAACCCCGTGACAGGGCACCTCGGGCAGTACTTC. Translated: CASSTNPVTGHLGQYF.

In this sample, this clonotype turned up many times. The J gene is TRBJ2-7, the V gene TRBV11-2, with 7 bases that match TRBD1. CDR1 SGHAT and CDR2 FQNNGV come from the germline V gene. This CDR3 has 15 residues. The J segment lost 2 bases and the V segment lost 3 bases, leaving 7 bases of the junction unmatched. In DNA form, the CDR3 reads TGTGCCAGCAGCTTGGCTCCCGGGACAGCCTACGAGCAGTACTTC. As protein: CASSLAPGTAYEQYF.

This chain links TRBV7-3 with TRBJ2-1; tentative D call: TRBD2 (7 bases). Trimming took off 5 bases at V and 13 bases at J, with 21 bases between the two ends. Germline V gene sequence: CDR1 SGHTA, CDR2 FQGTGA. The CDR3 spans 14 residues. The CDR3 coding sequence is TGTGCCAGCAGCCCAAGGGGGGGCCAAGAGACCCAGTTCTTC. The encoded protein is CASSPRGGQETQFF. The full variable domain, rest sourced from reference TRBV7-3 and TRBJ2-1, is GAGVSQTPSNKVTEKGKYVELRCDPISGHTALYWYRQSLGQGPEFLIYFQGTGAADDSGLPNDRFFAVRPEGSVSTLKIQRTERGDSAVYLCASSPRGGQETQFFGPGTRLTVL.

This clonotype was counted ten times or more. The V gene is TRBV24-1, the J gene TRBJ2-7; D gene unclear. The CDR3 totals 12 residues. Germline lookup yields CDR1 KGHDR and CDR2 SFDVKD. V was clipped by 5 bases and J by 7 bases, with 11 bases between them. The CDR3 region is CATSGAVGEQYF. CDR3 DNA: TGTGCCACCAGTGGGGCGGTGGGGGAGCAGTACTTC.